The 26 T cell receptor beta chains below were found in one sample sequenced in a study of T-cell reconstitution after alpha-beta-depleted transplantation in children. As it was prepared, the TCRbeta library received unique molecular identifiers. TCRdb used MiXCR to reprocess the PCR reads, holding one entry per CDR3 protein. The data contain under 450,000 distinct CDR3 sequences, about an eighth of them singletons. Sequencing was performed on PBMCs, taken from the stem cell graft. The receptors stem from a human donor who donated a stem cell graft to a child with Fanconi anemia.

This clonotype turned up a few times. This rearrangement joins TRBV30 to TRBJ2-5, with D possibly being TRBD1 (6 bases). Germline V gene sequence: CDR1 GTSNPN, CDR2 SVGIG (reference sequence). The length of the CDR3 is 13 residues. Trimming took 2 bases from V and 5 from J, leaving 12 bases between them. CDR3 region: CAWSSDRPETQYF. CDR3 DNA: TGTGCCTGGAGTTCCGACAGGCCTGAGACCCAGTACTTC.

The sample holds a few counts of this clonotype. V gene TRBV20-1 combines with J gene TRBJ2-1, with TRBD1 as a possible D gene (5 bases). Between the trimmed V and J ends, which lost 7 bases and 0 bases, there was a span of 13 bases. This CDR3 has 14 amino acids. Germline-derived CDR1 and CDR2 are DFQATT and SNEGSKA (reference sequence). CDR3 protein: CSGTRGISYNEQFF. CDR3 in DNA: TGCAGTGGTACAAGGGGAATCTCCTACAATGAGCAGTTCTTC.

At least ten counts were recorded for this clonotype. V gene TRBV4-2 combines with J gene TRBJ2-1; D is possibly TRBD1 (7 bases). In germline, CDR1 is LGHNA, CDR2 YNFKEQ. The length of the CDR3 is 16 residues. V dropped 7 bases and J dropped 4 bases, with 20 bases sitting between them. The CDR3 DNA sequence: TGTGCCAGCACCTACGACGGACAGGAGGGGTACAATGAGCAGTTCTTC. Encoded protein: CASTYDGQEGYNEQFF.

This clonotype was recorded a few times. Sequence at one end of the junction differs from germline and may be a read error. The rearrangement links TRBV20-1 to TRBJ2-1; D gene unclear. The CDR3 spans 14 residues. The V gene's germline CDR1 is DFQATT and CDR2 SNEGSKA (reference sequence). The chain's CDR3 is CSARVNLNYNAQFF. The CDR3 region has the DNA TGCAGTGCTAGAGTCAACCTGAACTACAATGCGCAGTTCTTC.

In this sample, this clonotype turned up many times. V usage is TRBV12-3 or TRBV12-4 and J usage is TRBJ2-2, with TRBD2 matching over 9 bases. Trimming at V came to 6 bases and at J to 4 bases, leaving 6 bases not matched to a gene. The length of the CDR3 is 15 residues. For the CDR3, the DNA is TGTGCCAGCAGCGGTAGCGGGGGCCGCACCGGGGAGCTGTTTTTT. As protein: CASSGSGGRTGELFF.

This clonotype occurred a few times. This chain joins TRBV18 and TRBJ2-7; D is perhaps TRBD1 or TRBD2 (6 bases each). This CDR3 region has 14 residues. Trimming stripped 6 bases from V and 2 bases from J, with 14 bases between. Germline V gene sequence: CDR1 KGHSH, CDR2 LQKENI. The CDR3 spells CASSEGGPAYEQYF. CDR3 nucleotides: TGTGCCAGCTCCGAGGGGGGCCCAGCCTACGAGCAGTACTTC.

J is TRBJ1-5 and V is TRBV3-1; no definite D call. The CDR3 contains 15 residues. The germline V gene has CDR1 LGHDT and CDR2 YNNKEL (reference sequence). Trimming took 0 bases from V and 2 from J, leaving 8 bases between them. This CDR3 is CASSQDPGGNQPQHF. The CDR3 coding sequence is TGTGCCAGCAGCCAAGATCCAGGAGGCAATCAGCCCCAGCATTTT. The whole variable domain, filled in from reference TRBV3-1 and TRBJ1-5, reads DTAVSQTPKYLVTQMGNDKSIKCEQNLGHDTMYWYKQDSKKFLKIMFSYNNKELIINETVPNRFSPKSPDKAHLNLHINSLELGDSAVYFCASSQDPGGNQPQHFGDGTRLSIL.

This clonotype was counted only a few times. The chain carries TRBV6-6 and TRBJ1-2; 9 bases line up with TRBD1. Per the germline V gene, CDR1 is MNHNY and CDR2 is SVGAGI (reference sequence). This CDR3 contains 12 residues. The J segment lost 7 bases and the V segment lost 7 bases, leaving 4 bases of the junction unmatched. The CDR3: CASNGQGFGYTF. Here the CDR3 DNA reads TGTGCCAGCAATGGACAGGGGTTTGGCTACACCTTC.

The rearrangement links TRBV12-3 or TRBV12-4 to TRBJ1-1, with TRBD1 identical over 7 bases. Unmatched junction bases numbered 8, after V lost 5 bases and J lost 5 bases. This CDR3 is 14 amino acids long. Written as DNA, the CDR3 is TGTGCCAGCAGTGGGTCCAACAGGGGAACTGAAGCTTTCTTT. It codes for CASSGSNRGTEAFF.

The chain recombines TRBV2 with TRBJ2-1; D is possibly TRBD1 (5 bases). The CDR3 loop spans 12 amino acids. Trimming removed 8 bases from V and 9 bases from J, with 14 bases in between. Germline lookup yields CDR1 SNHLY and CDR2 FYNNEI. The CDR3 bases are TGTGCCAGCGGCAGGGTCGGTGGTGAGCAGTTCTTC. As protein: CASGRVGGEQFF.

The chain links TRBV2 to TRBJ1-5; TRBD1 is a possible D gene (5 bases). The ends were cut back, 4 bases at V and 3 bases at J, with 13 bases in the middle. The CDR3 spans 15 residues. Germline values: CDR1 SNHLY, CDR2 FYNNEI. CDR3 protein: CASSVSGGPNQPQHF. CDR3 bases: TGTGCCAGCAGTGTGTCCGGGGGTCCCAATCAGCCCCAGCATTTT.

This clonotype was seen a handful of times. V and J are TRBV29-1 and TRBJ1-1; possibly TRBD1 for D (6 bases). The CDR3 consists of 11 residues. Deletions cut 6 bases from V and 1 base from J, with 6 bases between. Germline V gene sequence: CDR1 SQVTM, CDR2 ANQGSEA. Here the CDR3 reads CSVQGNTEAFF. The CDR3 nucleotides read TGCAGCGTACAGGGGAACACTGAAGCTTTCTTT. Using reference TRBV29-1 and TRBJ1-1 for the parts outside the CDR3, the full variable domain is SAVISQKPSRDICQRGTSLTIQCQVDSQVTMMFWYRQQPGQSLTLIATANQGSEATYESGFVIDKFPISRPNLTFSTLTVSNMSPEDSSIYLCSVQGNTEAFFGQGTRLTVV.

This clonotype has a handful of counts. This chain joins TRBV7-8 and TRBJ2-1; perhaps TRBD2 as D (5 bases). The CDR3 runs 14 residues. V dropped 3 bases and J dropped 9 bases, with 15 bases sitting between them. From germline, CDR1 is SGHVS and CDR2 FQNEAQ. CDR3 DNA sequence: TGTGCCAGCAGCTTTAGTGAGTCCAGCGGTGAGCAGTTCTTC. As protein: CASSFSESSGEQFF.

This clonotype was found many times. The chain employs TRBV7-2 and TRBJ2-1; D might be TRBD1 or TRBD2, each matching 5 bases. This CDR3 has 15 amino acids. Deletions cut 5 bases from V and 0 bases from J, with 11 bases between. Germline CDR1 and CDR2: SGHTA and FQGNSA. Here the CDR3 reads CASSMVGDSYNEQFF. The DNA of the CDR3 is TGTGCCAGCAGCATGGTGGGGGACTCCTACAATGAGCAGTTCTTC.

This clonotype was seen a few times. Here the CDR3 reads CASSLALEQEAFF. The CDR3 nucleotides read TGCGCCAGCAGCTTGGCCCTGGAACAAGAAGCTTTCTTT. The chain uses TRBV5-1 and TRBJ1-1; D is ambiguous. Looked up from germline, CDR1 is SGHRS and CDR2 is YFSETQ. With 0 bases removed from V and 8 bases from J, the gap between germline ends came to 11 bases. The CDR3 is 13 amino acids.

The V and J genes are TRBV3-1 and TRBJ2-7; D might be TRBD1 or TRBD2, each matching 5 bases. Deletions cut 5 bases from V and 1 base from J, with 9 bases between. Germline V gene data show CDR1 as LGHDT and CDR2 as YNNKEL (reference sequence). There are 13 residues in the CDR3. In DNA, the CDR3 is TGTGCCAGCAGCGGGACCTATTCCTACGAGCAGTACTTC. This encodes CASSGTYSYEQYF.

Only a few counts were recorded for this clonotype. The rearrangement uses TRBV10-2 and TRBJ2-5, with 9 bases matching TRBD1. This CDR3 contains 14 residues. Germline V lookup: CDR1 WSHSY, CDR2 SAAADI. V trimming: 2 bases; J trimming: 5 bases; junction bases outside the gene matches: 3. The DNA for the CDR3 is TGCGCCAGCAGTGAGGGGGGGACAGGGGAGACCCAGTACTTC. Its protein is CASSEGGTGETQYF.

The chain couples TRBV10-3 to TRBJ2-1; D is unclear. Germline CDR1 reads ENHRY; CDR2 reads SYGVKD. This CDR3 comprises 13 residues. V was pared by 11 bases and J by 4 bases, with 15 bases between. Written as DNA, the CDR3 is TGTGCCGCTTCTGGGAACACTTACAATGAGCAGTTCTTC. Its protein product is CAASGNTYNEQFF.

Note on this clonotype: A much larger clone lies a single base off, so this may be a read error. The rearrangement uses TRBV7-2 and TRBJ2-2; perhaps TRBD2 as D (6 bases). The CDR3 runs 15 residues. V lost 3 bases and J lost 4, with 12 bases in between. Germline V gives CDR1 SGHTA, CDR2 FQGNSA. The CDR3 loop reads CASSLGGVSTGELFF. CDR3 coding DNA: TGTGCCAGCAGCTTGGGCGGGGTTAGCACCGGGGAGCTGTTTTTT.

The chain employs TRBV7-3 and TRBJ1-6; possibly TRBD1 for D (6 bases). V lost 9 bases to trimming and J lost 7 bases, with 13 bases between them. Looked up from germline, CDR1 is SGHTA and CDR2 is FQGTGA. CDR3 length equals 13 residues. The CDR3 region has the DNA TGTGCCAGAGGGGGGAGAGGGAATTCACCCCTCCACTTT. Protein product: CARGGRGNSPLHF.

This clonotype was observed a few times. This sequence joins TRBV5-5 and TRBJ2-2, with D hard to call. V was clipped by 2 bases and J by 6 bases, with 11 bases between them. Per the germline V gene, CDR1 is SGHKS and CDR2 is YYEKEE (reference sequence). The CDR3 runs to 14 residues. CDR3 nucleotides: TGTGCCAGCAGCTTAGTTTCTTTATCCGGGGAGCTGTTTTTT. The encoded protein is CASSLVSLSGELFF.

In this sample, this clonotype turned up a few times. This sequence joins TRBV25-1 and TRBJ2-7, with 9 bases aligning to TRBD1. The junction had 24 bases not matched to a gene; V was cut back by 4 bases and J by 5 bases. The germline CDR1 and CDR2 sequences are MGHDK and SYGVNS. CDR3 length: 20 amino acids. CDR3 DNA: TGTGCCAGCAGTGGAATCCCCGGGACAGGGTTGACTAGTCAGTTCAACGAGCAGTACTTC. Translation: CASSGIPGTGLTSQFNEQYF.

This clonotype was counted many times. The chain is built from TRBV5-1 and TRBJ2-5; perhaps TRBD2 as D (5 bases). Deletions cut 0 bases from V and 0 bases from J, with 9 bases between. CDR1 is SGHRS and CDR2 is YFSETQ in the germline V gene. The CDR3 covers 15 residues. CDR3: CASSLAGDYQETQYF. CDR3 DNA sequence: TGCGCCAGCAGCTTGGCCGGGGATTACCAAGAGACCCAGTACTTC.

This clonotype was seen more than once but under ten times. V and J are TRBV7-2 and TRBJ2-4, with TRBD1 matching 7 bases. V trimming: 3 bases; J trimming: 2 bases; junction bases outside the gene matches: 1. Germline CDR1 is SGHTA and CDR2 is FQGNSA. The CDR3 has 14 amino acids. The CDR3 reads CASSLGQPKNIQYF. The CDR3, as DNA: TGTGCCAGCAGCTTGGGACAGCCCAAAAACATTCAGTACTTC.

A note on this clonotype: A much larger clone sits a single nucleotide away, making a read error possible. V and J are TRBV6-1 and TRBJ2-3; 10 bases line up with TRBD2. V was clipped by 5 bases and J by 8 bases; unmatched bases: 7. The CDR3 is 14 residues long. CDR1 is MNHNS and CDR2 is SASEGT in the germline V gene. CDR3 sequence reads: CASSPGLASSTQYF. The CDR3 DNA follows: TGTGCCAGCAGTCCGGGACTAGCGTCGAGTACGCAGTATTTT.

The chain joins TRBV20-1 to TRBJ1-5, with TRBD1 matching over 10 bases. The trim removed 5 bases at V and 2 bases at J, leaving 9 bases unmatched. Germline V lookup: CDR1 DFQATT, CDR2 SNEGSKA (reference sequence). The CDR3 contains 16 residues. The CDR3 DNA reads TGCAGTGCTGGGGGATGGGACAGGGGTGGCAATCAGCCCCAGCATTTT. Amino acid sequence: CSAGGWDRGGNQPQHF.